These T cell receptor beta chains were read from a single sample in a study of CD8 T cells in ankylosing spondylitis. One entry per CDR3 protein results from TCRdb running MiXCR on the 5' RACE reads. The sample lists fewer than 400,000 distinct CDR3 sequences, around 24% occurring once. Sequencing was done on a sample of blood, either unsorted or a sorted T cell fraction (not recorded which). All receptors derive from a male donor with ankylosing spondylitis. Both conserved end residues are part of each CDR3. Each record gives: D gene, V gene, clone size, J gene, CDR3 protein, CDR3 DNA. A D gene is named only where the DNA matches it firmly. Where a row states a size, it is once, few, many or the class of an expanded clone; other rows omit it.

TRBD2,TRBV5-1,.,TRBJ2-7,CASASGTSDYEQYF,TGCGCCAGCGCCTCCGGGACTAGCGACTACGAGCAGTACTTC
.,TRBV7-9,.,TRBJ1-2,CASSLALEAQGYTF,TGTGCCAGCAGCTTAGCGCTGGAGGCCCAGGGCTACACCTTC
.,TRBV5-1,.,TRBJ2-2,CASSWLAANTGELFF,TGCGCCAGCAGCTGGTTAGCGGCGAACACCGGGGAGCTGTTTTTT
.,TRBV7-2,few,TRBJ2-1,CASSPRRRANEQFF,TGTGCCAGCAGCCCCAGACGCAGGGCTAATGAGCAGTTCTTC
.,TRBV20-1,.,TRBJ1-2,CSAGEGGGTRDYGYTF,TGCAGTGCGGGCGAAGGGGGGGGGACCAGGGACTATGGCTACACCTTC
TRBD1,TRBV27,once,TRBJ2-1,CASSTPVGTGGPNEQFF,TGTGCCAGCAGTACCCCGGTGGGGACAGGGGGACCCAATGAGCAGTTCTTC
TRBD1,TRBV10-3,few,TRBJ1-4,CAISESGGDRGTKLFF,TGTGCCATCAGTGAAAGTGGCGGGGACAGGGGCACAAAACTGTTTTTT
.,TRBV20-1,.,TRBJ1-2,CSAGGTSYGYTF,TGCAGTGCTGGAGGGACAAGCTATGGCTACACCTTC
.,TRBV6-5,.,TRBJ1-1,CASSYSTVMNTEAFF,TGTGCCAGCAGTTACTCGACAGTTATGAACACTGAAGCTTTCTTT
.,TRBV20-1,few,TRBJ2-1,CSARRVSNNEQFF,TGCAGTGCTAGAAGGGTTTCCAACAATGAGCAGTTCTTC
TRBD2,TRBV4-1,few,TRBJ2-1,CASSQTGLAGPQEQFF,TGCGCCAGCAGCCAGACGGGACTAGCGGGGCCTCAAGAGCAGTTCTTC
.,TRBV4-3,.,TRBJ2-1,CASSQDPPLGQFF,TGCGCCAGCAGCCAAGACCCCCCCCTAGGGCAGTTCTTC
.,TRBV20-1,.,TRBJ2-1,CSARYVGSGYNEQFF,TGCAGTGCTAGATATGTAGGAAGCGGGTACAATGAGCAGTTCTTC
.,TRBV6-5,few,TRBJ1-1,CASSYSPYAARKTEAFF,TGTGCCAGCAGTTACTCCCCATACGCAGCCCGTAAGACTGAAGCTTTCTTT
.,TRBV29-1,few,TRBJ2-2,CSVEPSAHGELFF,TGCAGCGTTGAGCCCAGCGCTCACGGGGAGCTGTTTTTT
TRBD1,TRBV4-1,.,TRBJ2-7,CASSQEGGQGSYEQYF,TGCGCCAGCAGCCAAGAGGGGGGACAGGGCTCCTACGAGCAGTACTTC
TRBD1,TRBV7-3,.,TRBJ2-7,CASSRQGVWDEQYF,TGTGCCAGCAGCCGACAGGGGGTGTGGGACGAGCAGTACTTC
TRBD2,TRBV5-5,.,TRBJ2-5,CASSPGTSWETQYF,TGTGCCAGCAGCCCCGGGACTAGCTGGGAGACCCAGTACTTC
.,TRBV11-1,.,TRBJ2-7,CASSTGSWSRGVEEQYF,TGTGCCAGCAGCACGGGGTCGTGGTCTAGAGGGGTTGAGGAGCAGTACTTC
.,TRBV5-1,.,TRBJ1-1,CASSLGDSEAFF,TGCGCCAGCAGCTTGGGCGACTCTGAAGCTTTCTTT
.,TRBV7-8,few,TRBJ2-1,CASSLAARGYNEQFF,TGTGCCAGCAGCTTAGCCGCCCGCGGGTACAATGAGCAGTTCTTC
TRBD1,TRBV9,many,TRBJ2-5,CASSAIPGQGLETQYF,TGTGCCAGCAGCGCCATCCCGGGACAGGGACTAGAGACCCAGTACTTC
.,TRBV10-2,.,TRBJ2-1,CASTGRLNEQFF,TGCGCCAGCACCGGGCGGCTCAATGAGCAGTTCTTC
TRBD1,TRBV10-3,many,TRBJ2-5,CAISETGGAETQYF,TGTGCCATCAGCGAGACAGGGGGCGCGGAGACCCAGTACTTC
TRBD2,TRBV2,.,TRBJ2-1,CAGGLAVRGEQFF,TGTGCCGGAGGACTAGCCGTTCGGGGTGAGCAGTTCTTC
.,TRBV7-9,many,TRBJ2-2,CASSSHWNTGELFF,TGTGCCAGCAGCTCACACTGGAACACCGGGGAGCTGTTTTTT
.,TRBV2,.,TRBJ2-1,CASIDRGPYNEQFF,TGTGCCAGCATAGACCGGGGTCCCTACAATGAGCAGTTCTTC
TRBD2,TRBV9,.,TRBJ2-1,CASSRTSGSFSYNEQFF,TGTGCCAGCAGCAGGACTAGCGGATCCTTCTCCTACAATGAGCAGTTCTTC
.,TRBV29-1,few,TRBJ2-5,CSVVGSGVETQYF,TGCAGCGTTGTGGGCAGCGGCGTCGAGACCCAGTACTTC
TRBD1,TRBV20-1,.,TRBJ2-1,CSARQTRGPNSYNEQFF,TGCAGTGCTAGGCAAACCAGGGGGCCTAACTCCTACAATGAGCAGTTCTTC
.,TRBV11-2,few,TRBJ2-7,CASSAENEQYF,TGTGCCAGCAGTGCAGAGAACGAGCAGTACTTC
.,TRBV25-1,few,TRBJ1-5,CASSGLGDQPQHF,TGTGCCAGCAGTGGCTTGGGGGATCAGCCCCAGCATTTT
TRBD1,TRBV5-5,.,TRBJ1-4,CASSPRTGGNRNEKLFF,TGTGCCAGCAGCCCTCGGACAGGGGGAAATCGCAATGAAAAACTGTTTTTT
TRBD1,TRBV5-1,.,TRBJ1-1,CASSQQQGGTEAFF,TGCGCCAGCAGCCAACAACAGGGGGGCACTGAAGCTTTCTTT
.,TRBV29-1,.,TRBJ1-1,CSVPRATEAFF,TGCAGCGTTCCTCGGGCGACTGAAGCTTTCTTT
.,TRBV7-2,few,TRBJ2-2,CASTMPPLNTGELFF,TGTGCCAGCACCATGCCCCCTCTGAACACCGGGGAGCTGTTTTTT
TRBD1,TRBV10-3,few,TRBJ1-5,CAIRGQGSGQPQHF,TGTGCCATCAGGGGACAGGGCTCCGGACAGCCCCAGCATTTT
.,TRBV20-1,.,TRBJ2-3,CSARRDSSTDTQYF,TGCAGTGCTCGCCGGGACTCATCCACAGATACGCAGTATTTT
TRBD2,TRBV9,.,TRBJ2-2,CASSFSSGIVNTGELFF,TGTGCCAGCAGCTTTTCTAGCGGGATAGTAAACACCGGGGAGCTGTTTTTT
.,TRBV7-2,many,TRBJ2-3,CASSLVGGRTTDTQYF,TGTGCCAGCAGCTTGGTGGGGGGGCGGACCACAGATACGCAGTATTTT
.,TRBV10-2,few,TRBJ2-5,CASASRPSPTGETQYF,TGCGCCAGCGCCTCTCGGCCAAGCCCTACCGGAGAGACCCAGTACTTC
.,TRBV20-1,few,TRBJ1-3,CSGRWGSAIYF,TGCAGTGGCAGATGGGGGTCGGCCATATATTTT